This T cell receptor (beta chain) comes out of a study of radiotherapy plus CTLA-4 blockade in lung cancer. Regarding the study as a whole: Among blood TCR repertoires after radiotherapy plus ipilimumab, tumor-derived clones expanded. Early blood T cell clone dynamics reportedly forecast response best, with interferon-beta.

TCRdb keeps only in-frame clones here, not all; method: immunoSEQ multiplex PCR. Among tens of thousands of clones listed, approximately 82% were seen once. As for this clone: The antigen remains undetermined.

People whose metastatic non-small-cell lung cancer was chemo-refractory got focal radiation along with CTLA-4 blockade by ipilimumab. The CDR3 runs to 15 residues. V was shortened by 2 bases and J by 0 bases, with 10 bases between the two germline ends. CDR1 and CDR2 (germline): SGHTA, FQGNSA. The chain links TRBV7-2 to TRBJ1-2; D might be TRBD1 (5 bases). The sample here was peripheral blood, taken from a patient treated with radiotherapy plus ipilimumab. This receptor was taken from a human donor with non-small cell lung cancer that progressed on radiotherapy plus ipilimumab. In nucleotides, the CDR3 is TGTGCCAGCAGCTTAAGCACAGGACCTAACTATGGCTACACCTTC. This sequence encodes CASSLSTGPNYGYTF.